This TCR beta chain was sequenced for a study of CD8 T cells in ankylosing spondylitis. General observations from the study: Earlier authors reported some of these motif variants in reactive arthritis synovial fluid and blood. Within ankylosing spondylitis blood, a TCR beta motif made up of seven to nine highly homologous variants appeared to be characteristic. Disease-associated clones were reportedly significantly overrepresented in matched ankylosing spondylitis synovial fluid.

Trimming at V came to 4 bases and at J to 5 bases, leaving 7 bases not matched to a gene. In germline, CDR1 is DFQATT, CDR2 SNEGSKA (reference sequence). The CDR3 is 14 amino acids. On this clonotype: What it recognizes is unknown.

The TCR beta libraries were generated through quantitative 5'-RACE incorporating molecular barcodes. TCRdb analysed the 5' RACE reads with MiXCR anew, one entry per CDR3 protein. Of 150,000 to 250,000 distinct CDR3 sequences listed, around 13% are singletons. Material for sequencing was blood, either unsorted or a sorted T cell fraction (not recorded which). The chain employs TRBV20-1 and TRBJ2-4; 8 positions agree with TRBD1. The TCR originated in a male donor with ankylosing spondylitis or in good health (not recorded which). CDR3 loop: CSANPDRDQNIQYF. The CDR3 coding sequence is TGCAGTGCTAATCCGGACAGGGACCAAAACATTCAGTACTTC.